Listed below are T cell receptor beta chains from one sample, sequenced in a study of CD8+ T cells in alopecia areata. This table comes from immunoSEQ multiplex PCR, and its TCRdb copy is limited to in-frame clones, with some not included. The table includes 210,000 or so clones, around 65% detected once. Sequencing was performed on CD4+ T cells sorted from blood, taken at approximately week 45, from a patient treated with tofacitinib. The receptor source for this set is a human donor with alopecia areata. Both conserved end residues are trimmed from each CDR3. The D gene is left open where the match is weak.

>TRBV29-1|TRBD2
SVGGGSQETQY
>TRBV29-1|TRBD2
SVVPPAGGWNEQF
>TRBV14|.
ASSPKGTDEAF
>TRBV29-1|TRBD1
SVQQGAHEQY
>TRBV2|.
ATARDPTDTQY
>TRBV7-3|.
ASSLTRHQPQH
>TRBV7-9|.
ASSDRASQETQY
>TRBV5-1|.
ASRGADLDNEQF
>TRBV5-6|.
ASSRSFRAPRLF
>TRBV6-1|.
ASVASSNQPQH
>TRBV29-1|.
SASIAPLAPNEQF
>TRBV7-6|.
ASSSASVVTDTQY
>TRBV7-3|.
ASSLDRNTQY
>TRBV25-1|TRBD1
ASRGTGGSDTQY
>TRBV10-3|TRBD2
AISPLAGGTYEQY
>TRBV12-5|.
ASGLLPQGSAF
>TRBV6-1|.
ASSVGGPQH
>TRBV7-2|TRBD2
ASSLWTSTGQETQY
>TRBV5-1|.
ASSLDNQPQH
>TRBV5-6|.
ASSRDARTTNEQF
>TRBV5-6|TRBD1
ASSIYRGTDTDTQY
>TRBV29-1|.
SVDLRRWGGRGLNTEAF
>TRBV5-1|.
ASSLGGLSSYEQY
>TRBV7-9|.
ASSLDSFVFYEQY
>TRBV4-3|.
ASSQDGMAEGNEQF
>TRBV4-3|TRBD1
ASSPGTGANYGYT
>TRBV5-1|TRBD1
ASSAGQISGYT